Listed below are T cell receptor beta chains from one sample, sequenced in a study of blood T cell repertoires in COVID-19. Some clones are missing from TCRdb's copy, which holds only in-frame ones; the method was immunoSEQ multiplex PCR. The repertoire holds around 160,000 clones, with roughly 76% as singletons. The sample taken for sequencing was peripheral blood. The source is a human donor with acute or convalescent COVID-19. The donor label of this sample is uncertain. Both conserved end residues are part of each CDR3. Fields, in order: V gene, D gene, CDR3 length, clone size, J gene, CDR3 DNA, CDR3 protein. A D gene is named only where the DNA matches it firmly. Clone size is given for some rows only: seen once, a few or many times, or a class if the clone is expanded.

v_gene: TRBV6-5; d_gene: TRBD1; len: 13; abundance: .; j_gene: TRBJ1-6; CDR3nt: TGTGCCAGCATGGGACAGGCTAATTCACCCCTCCACTTT; CDR3aa: CASMGQANSPLHF
v_gene: TRBV2; d_gene: TRBD1; len: 13; abundance: .; j_gene: TRBJ1-2; CDR3nt: TGTGCCAGCAGACAGGGGGCTAACTATGGCTACACCTTC; CDR3aa: CASRQGANYGYTF
v_gene: TRBV18; d_gene: TRBD1; len: 17; abundance: .; j_gene: TRBJ1-3; CDR3nt: TGTGCCAGCTCACCTCTGGGACAGAGCCTGCGCGGAAACACCATATATTTT; CDR3aa: CASSPLGQSLRGNTIYF
v_gene: TRBV9; d_gene: .; len: 15; abundance: once; j_gene: TRBJ2-2; CDR3nt: TGTGCCAGCAGCGTAGAGGGGGGGTACACCGGGGAGCTGTTTTTT; CDR3aa: CASSVEGGYTGELFF
v_gene: TRBV4-2; d_gene: .; len: 15; abundance: .; j_gene: TRBJ1-2; CDR3nt: TGTGCCAGCAGCCAGATTACTCAGGGCCGCGAAGGCTACACCTTC; CDR3aa: CASSQITQGREGYTF
v_gene: TRBV30; d_gene: TRBD2; len: 15; abundance: few; j_gene: TRBJ2-2; CDR3nt: TGTGCCTGGAGCAGATGGGAGGGCCGGAGCGGGGAGCTGTTTTTT; CDR3aa: CAWSRWEGRSGELFF
v_gene: TRBV5-1; d_gene: .; len: 14; abundance: .; j_gene: TRBJ1-5; CDR3nt: TGCGCCAGCAGCTTAGGGGGAGACAATCAGCCCCAGCATTTT; CDR3aa: CASSLGGDNQPQHF
v_gene: TRBV3-1/TRBV3-2; d_gene: TRBD1; len: 14; abundance: few; j_gene: TRBJ1-5; CDR3nt: TGTGCCAGCAGCCAAGGGACAGGGGTTCAGCCCCAGCATTTT; CDR3aa: CASSQGTGVQPQHF
v_gene: TRBV11-2; d_gene: .; len: 13; abundance: .; j_gene: TRBJ1-2; CDR3nt: TGTGCCAGCAGTACCCAGGGACTTGAAGGCTACACCTTC; CDR3aa: CASSTQGLEGYTF
v_gene: TRBV3-1/TRBV3-2; d_gene: TRBD1; len: 14; abundance: .; j_gene: TRBJ1-2; CDR3nt: TGTGCCAGCAGCCACCTGAAGACAGGGAGTGGCTACACCTTC; CDR3aa: CASSHLKTGSGYTF
v_gene: TRBV15; d_gene: .; len: 17; abundance: .; j_gene: TRBJ1-6; CDR3nt: TGTGCCACCAGCCCCGAAGGAGGGCCAGGGCGGAATTCACCCCTCCACTTT; CDR3aa: CATSPEGGPGRNSPLHF
v_gene: TRBV28; d_gene: .; len: 12; abundance: .; j_gene: TRBJ1-2; CDR3nt: TGTGCCAGCAGTTCGCCGACAGGTAACTACACCTTC; CDR3aa: CASSSPTGNYTF
v_gene: TRBV30; d_gene: TRBD1; len: 13; abundance: once; j_gene: TRBJ1-2; CDR3nt: TGTGCCTGGAGAGGACAGGGAAACTATGGCTACACCTTC; CDR3aa: CAWRGQGNYGYTF
v_gene: TRBV2; d_gene: .; len: 15; abundance: .; j_gene: TRBJ1-6; CDR3nt: TGTGCCAGCAGTGAATTTTGGGGTAGCGGTTCACCCCTCCACTTT; CDR3aa: CASSEFWGSGSPLHF
v_gene: TRBV24-1; d_gene: TRBD2; len: 20; abundance: .; j_gene: TRBJ2-1; CDR3nt: TGTGCCACCAGTGATTTCCCCTCCCGGACTAGCGGGGGGGCCTACAATGAGCAGTTCTTC; CDR3aa: CATSDFPSRTSGGAYNEQFF
v_gene: TRBV7-8; d_gene: .; len: 16; abundance: .; j_gene: TRBJ1-1; CDR3nt: TGTGCCAGCAGCTTAGCGCTGATAGTTGGTGGCACTGAAGCTTTCTTT; CDR3aa: CASSLALIVGGTEAFF
v_gene: TRBV5-1; d_gene: .; len: 14; abundance: .; j_gene: TRBJ2-1; CDR3nt: TGCGCCAGCAGCTTGGAGGGAAGCGGCAATGAGCAGTTCTTC; CDR3aa: CASSLEGSGNEQFF
v_gene: TRBV7-8; d_gene: .; len: 16; abundance: .; j_gene: TRBJ1-1; CDR3nt: TGTGCCAGCAGGCACCGGGAGGGTGGGGGGAACACTGAAGCTTTCTTT; CDR3aa: CASRHREGGGNTEAFF
v_gene: TRBV7-9; d_gene: TRBD1; len: 15; abundance: .; j_gene: TRBJ1-3; CDR3nt: TGTGCCGCTGGGAAAGGGGGCCAGGCTGGAAACACCATATATTTT; CDR3aa: CAAGKGGQAGNTIYF
v_gene: TRBV5-1; d_gene: .; len: 15; abundance: .; j_gene: TRBJ1-5; CDR3nt: TGCGCCAGCAGCCTTACAGGGTTGGGCAATCAGCCCCAGCATTTT; CDR3aa: CASSLTGLGNQPQHF
v_gene: TRBV7-9; d_gene: .; len: 14; abundance: .; j_gene: TRBJ1-2; CDR3nt: TGTGCCAGCAGCTTATCAACAGCTAACTATGGCTACACCTTC; CDR3aa: CASSLSTANYGYTF
v_gene: TRBV5-6; d_gene: .; len: 15; abundance: .; j_gene: TRBJ1-3; CDR3nt: TGTGCCAGCAGTCGACAGGCGAGCTCTGGAAACACCATATATTTT; CDR3aa: CASSRQASSGNTIYF
v_gene: TRBV29-1; d_gene: .; len: 12; abundance: .; j_gene: TRBJ1-4; CDR3nt: TGCAGCGTACTGGCAACTAATGAAAAACTGTTTTTT; CDR3aa: CSVLATNEKLFF
v_gene: TRBV6-5; d_gene: TRBD1; len: 12; abundance: .; j_gene: TRBJ1-1; CDR3nt: TGTGCCAGCAGTTATCGGACAGGGGAAGCTTTCTTT; CDR3aa: CASSYRTGEAFF
v_gene: TRBV11-2; d_gene: .; len: 13; abundance: .; j_gene: TRBJ2-5; CDR3nt: TGTGCCAGCAGCCCGCACTACCAAGAGACCCAGTACTTC; CDR3aa: CASSPHYQETQYF
v_gene: TRBV19; d_gene: TRBD1; len: 13; abundance: few; j_gene: TRBJ1-3; CDR3nt: TGTGCCACCAGGGGGGCTCCCAGAAACACCATATATTTT; CDR3aa: CATRGAPRNTIYF
v_gene: TRBV5-4; d_gene: TRBD1; len: 17; abundance: few; j_gene: TRBJ2-2; CDR3nt: TGTGCCAGCAGCTTGGCATGGGGACAGGGTAACACCGGGGAGCTGTTTTTT; CDR3aa: CASSLAWGQGNTGELFF
v_gene: TRBV13; d_gene: .; len: 16; abundance: .; j_gene: TRBJ1-3; CDR3nt: TGTGCCAGCAGCCCGCAGGCGCTCGACTCTGGAAACACCATATATTTT; CDR3aa: CASSPQALDSGNTIYF
v_gene: TRBV3-1/TRBV3-2; d_gene: .; len: 13; abundance: few; j_gene: TRBJ2-1; CDR3nt: TGTGCCAGCAGCTTCCCGCTCCGGAATGAGCAGTTCTTC; CDR3aa: CASSFPLRNEQFF
v_gene: TRBV6-5; d_gene: .; len: 12; abundance: .; j_gene: TRBJ2-2; CDR3nt: TGTGCCAGCACCAGGGGAGCCGGGGAGCTGTTTTTT; CDR3aa: CASTRGAGELFF
v_gene: TRBV5-5; d_gene: TRBD1; len: 16; abundance: few; j_gene: TRBJ2-1; CDR3nt: TGTGCCAGCAGCTCTGGACAGGGAGAGACCTACAATGAGCAGTTCTTC; CDR3aa: CASSSGQGETYNEQFF
v_gene: TRBV27; d_gene: TRBD1; len: 15; abundance: .; j_gene: TRBJ2-2; CDR3nt: TGTGCCAGCAGTTTGCGAGGGGGCGGCTCCGGGGAGCTGTTTTTT; CDR3aa: CASSLRGGGSGELFF
v_gene: TRBV6-5; d_gene: TRBD1; len: 14; abundance: .; j_gene: TRBJ1-4; CDR3nt: TGTGCCAGCATTCGGACAGGGACGTCGGAAAAACTGTTTTTT; CDR3aa: CASIRTGTSEKLFF
v_gene: TRBV20-1; d_gene: .; len: 16; abundance: .; j_gene: TRBJ1-1; CDR3nt: TGCAGTGCTAGTAGTCCCGGAGGGGAGTCGAACACTGAAGCTTTCTTT; CDR3aa: CSASSPGGESNTEAFF
v_gene: TRBV30; d_gene: TRBD1; len: 13; abundance: .; j_gene: TRBJ1-2; CDR3nt: TGTGCCTTCACCCGGGACAGCAGCGATGGCTACACCTTC; CDR3aa: CAFTRDSSDGYTF
v_gene: TRBV6-1; d_gene: .; len: 13; abundance: few; j_gene: TRBJ2-7; CDR3nt: TGTGCCAGTTGCGTTGATAGCTCCTACGAGCAGTACTTC; CDR3aa: CASCVDSSYEQYF
v_gene: TRBV12-1; d_gene: .; len: 16; abundance: once; j_gene: TRBJ2-2; CDR3nt: TGTGCCAGCAGATCTAGCGGGGGGGCTGTCACCGGGGAGCTGTTTTTT; CDR3aa: CASRSSGGAVTGELFF
v_gene: TRBV18; d_gene: .; len: 13; abundance: .; j_gene: TRBJ1-2; CDR3nt: TGTGCCAGCTCACCGGCCGATAACTATGGCTACACCTTC; CDR3aa: CASSPADNYGYTF
v_gene: TRBV6-5; d_gene: TRBD1; len: 14; abundance: .; j_gene: TRBJ1-1; CDR3nt: TGTGCCAGCAGTTCCTGGACAGGGTGGACTGAAGCTTTCTTT; CDR3aa: CASSSWTGWTEAFF
v_gene: TRBV5-6; d_gene: TRBD1; len: 15; abundance: .; j_gene: TRBJ2-4; CDR3nt: TGTGCCAGCAGCTTGCAGGGGGAAGCCAAAAACATTCAGTACTTC; CDR3aa: CASSLQGEAKNIQYF